Reported below is one T cell receptor beta chain. This entry is derived from a study of blood T cell repertoires in COVID-19. Here immunoSEQ multiplex PCR was the method, and the copy in TCRdb shows in-frame clones only, minus some. Among 200,000 to 250,000 clones listed, 87% were seen once. Trimming removed 4 bases at V and 5 bases at J, with 14 bases between. Germline CDR1 and CDR2: SEHNR and FQNEAQ (reference sequence). This CDR3 is built from 14 residues. The genes are TRBV7-9 and TRBJ1-2, with D hard to call. Sequencing was done on a sample of peripheral blood. The TCR sequence derives from a man aged 18 to 30 with active or convalescent COVID-19. Written as DNA, the CDR3 is TGTGCCAGCAGCTCCGGATCCGGGATTTATGGCTACACCTTC. Translated: CASSSGSGIYGYTF. Looking up the rest from reference TRBV7-9 and TRBJ1-2 gives the full variable domain: DTGVSQNPRHKITKRGQNVTFRCDPISEHNRLYWYRQTLGQGPEFLTYFQNEAQLEKSRLLSDRFSAERPKGSFSTLEIQRTEQGDSAMYLCASSSGSGIYGYTFGSGTRLTVV.